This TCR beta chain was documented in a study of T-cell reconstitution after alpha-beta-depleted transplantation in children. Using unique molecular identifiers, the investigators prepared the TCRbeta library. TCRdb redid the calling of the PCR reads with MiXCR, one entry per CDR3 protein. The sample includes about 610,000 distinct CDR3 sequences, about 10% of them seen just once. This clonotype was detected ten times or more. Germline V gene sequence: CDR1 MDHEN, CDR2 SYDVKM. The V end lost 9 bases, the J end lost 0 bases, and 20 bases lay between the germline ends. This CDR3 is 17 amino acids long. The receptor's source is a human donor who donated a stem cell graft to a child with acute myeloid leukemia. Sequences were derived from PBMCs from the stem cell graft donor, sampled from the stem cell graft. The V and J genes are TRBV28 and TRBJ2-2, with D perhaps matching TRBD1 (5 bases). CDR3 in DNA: TGTGCCAGTGGTTTGGGGTCGGCAGGGACGAACACCGGGGAGCTGTTTTTT. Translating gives CASGLGSAGTNTGELFF.